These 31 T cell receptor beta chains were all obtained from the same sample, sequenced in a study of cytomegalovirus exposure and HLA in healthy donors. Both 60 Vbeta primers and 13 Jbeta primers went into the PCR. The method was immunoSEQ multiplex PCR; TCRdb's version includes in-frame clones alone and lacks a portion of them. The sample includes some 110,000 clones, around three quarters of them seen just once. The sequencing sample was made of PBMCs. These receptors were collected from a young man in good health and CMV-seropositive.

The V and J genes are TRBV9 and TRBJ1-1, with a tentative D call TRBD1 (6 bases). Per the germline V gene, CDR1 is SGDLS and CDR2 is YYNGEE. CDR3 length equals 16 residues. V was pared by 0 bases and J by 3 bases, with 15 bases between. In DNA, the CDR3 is TGTGCCAGCAGCGTAGGTCATGTGGACAGCGACACTGAAGCTTTCTTT. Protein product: CASSVGHVDSDTEAFF.

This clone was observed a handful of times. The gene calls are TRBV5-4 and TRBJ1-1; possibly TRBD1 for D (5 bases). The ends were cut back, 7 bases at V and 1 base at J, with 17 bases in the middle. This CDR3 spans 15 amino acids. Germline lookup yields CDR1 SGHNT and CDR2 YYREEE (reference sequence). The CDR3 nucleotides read TGTGCCAGCTACTGGAAAGACAGAAGGAACACTGAAGCTTTCTTT. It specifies CASYWKDRRNTEAFF. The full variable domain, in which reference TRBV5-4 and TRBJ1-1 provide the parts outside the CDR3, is ETGVTQSPTHLIKTRGQQVTLRCSSQSGHNTVSWYQQALGQGPQFIFQYYREEENGRGNFPPRFSGLQFPNYSSELNVNALELDDSALYLCASYWKDRRNTEAFFGQGTRLTVV.

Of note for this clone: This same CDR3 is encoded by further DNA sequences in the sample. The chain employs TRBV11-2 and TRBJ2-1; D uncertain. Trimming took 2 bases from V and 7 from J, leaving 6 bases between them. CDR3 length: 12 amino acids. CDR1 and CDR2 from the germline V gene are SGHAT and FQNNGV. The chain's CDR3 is CASSLTRNEQFF. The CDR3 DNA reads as TGTGCCAGCAGCTTAACCAGAAATGAGCAGTTCTTC.

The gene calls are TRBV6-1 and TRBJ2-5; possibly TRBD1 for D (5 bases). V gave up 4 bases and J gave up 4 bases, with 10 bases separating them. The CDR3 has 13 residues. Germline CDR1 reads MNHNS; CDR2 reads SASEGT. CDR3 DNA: TGTGCCAGCAGTGTTTTAAGGGGAGAGACCCAGTACTTC. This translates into CASSVLRGETQYF.

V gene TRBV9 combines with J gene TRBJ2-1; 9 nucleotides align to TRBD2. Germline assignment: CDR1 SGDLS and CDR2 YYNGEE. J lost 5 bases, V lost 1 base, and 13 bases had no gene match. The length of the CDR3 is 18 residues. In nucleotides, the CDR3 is TGTGCCAGCAGCGTAACTAACCGCGGGGGGGCAAGGGACAATGAGCAGTTCTTC. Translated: CASSVTNRGGARDNEQFF.

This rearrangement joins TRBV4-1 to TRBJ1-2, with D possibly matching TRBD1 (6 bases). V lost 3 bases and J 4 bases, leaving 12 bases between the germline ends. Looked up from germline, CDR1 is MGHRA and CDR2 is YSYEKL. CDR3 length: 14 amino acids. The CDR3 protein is CASSQATGLYGYTF. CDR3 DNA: TGCGCCAGCAGCCAGGCGACAGGACTCTATGGCTACACCTTC.

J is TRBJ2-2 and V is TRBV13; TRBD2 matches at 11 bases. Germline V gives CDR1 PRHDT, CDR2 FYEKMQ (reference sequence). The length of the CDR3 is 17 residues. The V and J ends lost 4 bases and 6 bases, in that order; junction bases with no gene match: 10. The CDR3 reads CASSYGRLAGKAGELFF. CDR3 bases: TGTGCCAGCAGCTACGGAAGACTAGCGGGGAAAGCCGGGGAGCTGTTTTTT. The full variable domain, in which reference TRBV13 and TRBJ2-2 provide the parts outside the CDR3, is AAGVIQSPRHLIKEKRETATLKCYPIPRHDTVYWYQQGPGQDPQFLISFYEKMQSDKGSIPDRFSAQQFSDYHSELNMSSLELGDSALYFCASSYGRLAGKAGELFFGEGSRLTVL.

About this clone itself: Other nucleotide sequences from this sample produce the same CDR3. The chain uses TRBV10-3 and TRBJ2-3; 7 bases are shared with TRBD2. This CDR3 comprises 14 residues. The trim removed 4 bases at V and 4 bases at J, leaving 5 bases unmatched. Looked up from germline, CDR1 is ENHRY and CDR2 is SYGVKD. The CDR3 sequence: CAISGAGESDTQYF. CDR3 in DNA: TGTGCCATCAGTGGGGCGGGGGAGTCAGATACGCAGTATTTT.

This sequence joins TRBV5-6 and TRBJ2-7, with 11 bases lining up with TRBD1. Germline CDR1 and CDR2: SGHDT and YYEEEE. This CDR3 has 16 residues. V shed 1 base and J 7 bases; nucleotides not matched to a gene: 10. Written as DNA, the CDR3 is TGTGCCAGCAGCTTGTATGGACAGGGGGCACTTGAAGAGCAGTACTTC. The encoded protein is CASSLYGQGALEEQYF.

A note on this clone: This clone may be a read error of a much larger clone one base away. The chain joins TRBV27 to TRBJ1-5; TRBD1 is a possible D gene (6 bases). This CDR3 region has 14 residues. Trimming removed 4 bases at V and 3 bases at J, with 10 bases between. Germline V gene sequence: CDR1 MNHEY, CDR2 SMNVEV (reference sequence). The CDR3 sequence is CASSSGQHNQPQHF. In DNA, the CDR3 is TGTGCCAGCAGTTCCGGACAGCACAATCAGCCCCAGCATTTT.

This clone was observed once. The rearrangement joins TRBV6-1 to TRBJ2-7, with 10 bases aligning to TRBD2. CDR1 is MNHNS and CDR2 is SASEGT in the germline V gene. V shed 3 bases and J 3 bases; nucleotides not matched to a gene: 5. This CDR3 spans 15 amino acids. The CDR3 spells CASSELAGAYYEQYF. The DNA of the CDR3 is TGTGCCAGCAGTGAGCTAGCGGGGGCGTACTACGAGCAGTACTTC.

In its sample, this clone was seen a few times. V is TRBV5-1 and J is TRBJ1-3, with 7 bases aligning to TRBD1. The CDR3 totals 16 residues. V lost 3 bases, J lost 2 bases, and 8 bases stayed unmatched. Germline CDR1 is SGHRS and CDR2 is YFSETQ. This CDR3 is CASSSDREGPGNTIYF. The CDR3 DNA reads TGCGCCAGCAGCTCCGACAGGGAAGGTCCTGGAAACACCATATATTTT.

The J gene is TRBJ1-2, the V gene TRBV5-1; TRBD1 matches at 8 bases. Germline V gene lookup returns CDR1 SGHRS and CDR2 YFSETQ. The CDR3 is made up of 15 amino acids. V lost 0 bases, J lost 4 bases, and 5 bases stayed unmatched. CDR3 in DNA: TGCGCCAGCAGCTTGGCTGGAACAGGGGGCTATGGCTACACCTTC. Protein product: CASSLAGTGGYGYTF.

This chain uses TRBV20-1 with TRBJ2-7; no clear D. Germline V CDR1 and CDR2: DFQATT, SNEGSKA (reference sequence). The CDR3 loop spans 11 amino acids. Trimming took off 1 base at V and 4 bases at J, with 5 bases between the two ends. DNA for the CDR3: TGCAGTGCTAGAGGGCCGTACGAGCAGTACTTC. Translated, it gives CSARGPYEQYF.

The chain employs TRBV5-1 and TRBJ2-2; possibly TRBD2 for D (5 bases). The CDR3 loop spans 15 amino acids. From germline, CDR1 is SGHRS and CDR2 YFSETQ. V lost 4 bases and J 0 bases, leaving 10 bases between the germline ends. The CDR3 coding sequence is TGCGCCAGCAGCGCGGGTGCTGCGAACACCGGGGAGCTGTTTTTT. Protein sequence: CASSAGAANTGELFF.

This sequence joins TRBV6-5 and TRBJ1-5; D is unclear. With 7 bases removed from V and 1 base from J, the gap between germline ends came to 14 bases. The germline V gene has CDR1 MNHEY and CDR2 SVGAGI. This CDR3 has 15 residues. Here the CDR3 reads CASTHSLESNQPQHF. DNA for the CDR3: TGTGCCAGCACCCACAGTTTAGAGAGCAATCAGCCCCAGCATTTT.

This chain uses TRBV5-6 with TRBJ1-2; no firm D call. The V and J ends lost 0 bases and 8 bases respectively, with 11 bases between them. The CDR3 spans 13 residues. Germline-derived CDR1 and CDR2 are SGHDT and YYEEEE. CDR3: CASSLGGSGGYTF. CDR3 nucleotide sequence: TGTGCCAGCAGCTTGGGTGGTTCGGGGGGCTACACCTTC.

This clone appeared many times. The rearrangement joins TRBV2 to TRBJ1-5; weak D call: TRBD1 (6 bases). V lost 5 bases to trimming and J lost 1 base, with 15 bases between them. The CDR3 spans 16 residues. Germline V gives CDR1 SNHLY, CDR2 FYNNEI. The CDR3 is CASSSGGGRSNQPQHF. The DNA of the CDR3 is TGTGCCAGCAGTTCCGGGGGGGGCAGGAGCAATCAGCCCCAGCATTTT. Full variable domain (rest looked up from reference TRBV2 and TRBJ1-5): EPEVTQTPSHQVTQMGQEVILRCVPISNHLYFYWYRQILGQKVEFLVSFYNNEISEKSEIFDDQFSVERPDGSNFTLKIRSTKLEDSAMYFCASSSGGGRSNQPQHFGDGTRLSIL.

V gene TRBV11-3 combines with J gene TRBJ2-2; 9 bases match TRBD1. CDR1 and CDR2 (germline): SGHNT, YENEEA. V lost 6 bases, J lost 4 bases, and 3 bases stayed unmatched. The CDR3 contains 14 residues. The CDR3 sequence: CASSYRGRTGELFF. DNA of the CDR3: TGTGCCAGCAGTTACAGGGGGCGCACCGGGGAGCTGTTTTTT.

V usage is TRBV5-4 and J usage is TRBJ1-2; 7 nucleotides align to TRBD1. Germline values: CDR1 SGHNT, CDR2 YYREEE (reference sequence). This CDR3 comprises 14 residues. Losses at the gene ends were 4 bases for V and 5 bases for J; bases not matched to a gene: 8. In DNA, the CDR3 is TGTGCCAGCAGCCCACCGGGACAGCGATATGGCTACACCTTC. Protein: CASSPPGQRYGYTF.

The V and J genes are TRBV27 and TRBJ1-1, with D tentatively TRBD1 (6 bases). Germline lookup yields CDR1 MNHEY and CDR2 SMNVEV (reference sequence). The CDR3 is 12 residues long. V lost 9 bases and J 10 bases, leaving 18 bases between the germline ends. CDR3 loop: CASLGTFIGAFF. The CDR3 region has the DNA TGTGCCAGTCTCGGGACATTTATCGGAGCTTTCTTT.

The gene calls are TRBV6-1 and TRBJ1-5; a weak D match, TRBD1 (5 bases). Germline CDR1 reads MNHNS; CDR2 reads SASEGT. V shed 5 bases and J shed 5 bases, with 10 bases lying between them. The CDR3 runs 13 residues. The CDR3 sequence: CASSTQGDQPQHF. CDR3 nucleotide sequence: TGTGCCAGCAGTACCCAGGGCGATCAGCCCCAGCATTTT.

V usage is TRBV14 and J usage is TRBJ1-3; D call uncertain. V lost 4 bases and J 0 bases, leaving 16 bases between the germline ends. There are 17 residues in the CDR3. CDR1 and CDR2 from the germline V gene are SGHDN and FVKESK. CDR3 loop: CASSRPGEARSGNTIYF. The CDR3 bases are TGTGCCAGCAGCCGACCTGGGGAGGCCCGCTCTGGAAACACCATATATTTT. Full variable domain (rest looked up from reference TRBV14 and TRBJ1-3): EAGVTQFPSHSVIEKGQTVTLRCDPISGHDNLYWYRRVMGKEIKFLLHFVKESKQDESGMPNNRFLAERTGGTYSTLKVQPAELEDSGVYFCASSRPGEARSGNTIYFGEGSWLTVV.

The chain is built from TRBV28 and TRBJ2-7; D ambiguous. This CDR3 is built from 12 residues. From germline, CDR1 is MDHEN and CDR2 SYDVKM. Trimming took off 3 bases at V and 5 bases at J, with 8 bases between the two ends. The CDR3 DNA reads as TGTGCCAGCAGTTTCCCGGTGGACGAGCAGTACTTC. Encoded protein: CASSFPVDEQYF.

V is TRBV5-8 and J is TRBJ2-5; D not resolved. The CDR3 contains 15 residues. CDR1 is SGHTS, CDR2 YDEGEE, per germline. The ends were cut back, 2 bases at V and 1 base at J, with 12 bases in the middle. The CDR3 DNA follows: TGTGCCAGCAGCTTCCCGAACACAGTCCAAGAGACCCAGTACTTC. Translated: CASSFPNTVQETQYF.

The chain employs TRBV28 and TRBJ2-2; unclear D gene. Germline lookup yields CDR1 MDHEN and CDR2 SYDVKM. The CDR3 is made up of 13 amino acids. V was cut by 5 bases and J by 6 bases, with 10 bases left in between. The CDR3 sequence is CASSPTSPGELFF. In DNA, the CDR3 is TGTGCCAGCAGTCCTACGTCGCCCGGGGAGCTGTTTTTT.

The CDR3 sequence is CASSESQGGTDTQYF. The CDR3 DNA reads TGTGCCAGCAGTGAATCCCAGGGGGGCACAGATACGCAGTATTTT. The J gene is TRBJ2-3, the V gene TRBV6-1; 7 nucleotides match TRBD1. The CDR3 is made up of 15 amino acids. The V segment lost 2 bases and the J segment 1 base; nucleotides outside the gene matches: 3. Germline lookup yields CDR1 MNHNS and CDR2 SASEGT.

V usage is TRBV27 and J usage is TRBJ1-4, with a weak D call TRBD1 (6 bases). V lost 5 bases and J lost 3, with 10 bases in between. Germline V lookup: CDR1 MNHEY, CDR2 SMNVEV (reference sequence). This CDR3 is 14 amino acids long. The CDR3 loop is CASSNRVPNEKLFF. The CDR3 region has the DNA TGTGCCAGCAGTAACAGGGTCCCTAATGAAAAACTGTTTTTT.

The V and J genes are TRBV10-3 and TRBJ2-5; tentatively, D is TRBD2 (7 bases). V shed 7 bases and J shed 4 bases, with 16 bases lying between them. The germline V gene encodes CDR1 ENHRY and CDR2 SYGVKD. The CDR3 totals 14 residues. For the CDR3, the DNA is TGTGCCATCATGAGGGGGGGCGAGGGAGAGACCCAGTACTTC. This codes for CAIMRGGEGETQYF.

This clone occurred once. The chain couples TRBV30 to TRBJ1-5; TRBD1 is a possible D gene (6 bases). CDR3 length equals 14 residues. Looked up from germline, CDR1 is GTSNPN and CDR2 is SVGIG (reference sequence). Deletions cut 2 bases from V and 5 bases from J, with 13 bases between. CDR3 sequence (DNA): TGTGCCTGGAGTCAAGACGAGGGGGATCAGCCCCAGCATTTT. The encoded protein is CAWSQDEGDQPQHF.

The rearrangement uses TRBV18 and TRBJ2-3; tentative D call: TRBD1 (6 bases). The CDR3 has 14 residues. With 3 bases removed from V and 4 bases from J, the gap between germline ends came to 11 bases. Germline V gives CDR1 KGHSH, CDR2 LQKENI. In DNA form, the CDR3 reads TGTGCCAGCTCACCGTTGGACAGCCCAGATACGCAGTATTTT. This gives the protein CASSPLDSPDTQYF.